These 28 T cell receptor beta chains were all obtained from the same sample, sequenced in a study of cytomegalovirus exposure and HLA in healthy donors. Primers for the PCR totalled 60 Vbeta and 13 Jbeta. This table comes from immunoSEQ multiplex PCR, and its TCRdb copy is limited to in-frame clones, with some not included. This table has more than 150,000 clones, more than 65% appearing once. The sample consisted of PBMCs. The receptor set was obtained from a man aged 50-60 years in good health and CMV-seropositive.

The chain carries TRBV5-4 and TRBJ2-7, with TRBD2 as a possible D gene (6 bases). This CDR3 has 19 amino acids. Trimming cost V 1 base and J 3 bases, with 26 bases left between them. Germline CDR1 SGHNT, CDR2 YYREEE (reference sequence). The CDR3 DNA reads TGTGCCAGCAGCTTGAGGTTGGCGACTAGTAGGGCCTCTTTCTACGAGCAGTACTTC. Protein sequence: CASSLRLATSRASFYEQYF.

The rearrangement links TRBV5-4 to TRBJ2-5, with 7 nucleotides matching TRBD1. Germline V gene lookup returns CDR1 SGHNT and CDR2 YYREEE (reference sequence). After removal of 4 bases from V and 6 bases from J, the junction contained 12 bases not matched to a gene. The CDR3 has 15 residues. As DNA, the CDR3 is TGTGCCAGCAGCGCGACAGGGACAAAGGTCCAGACCCAGTACTTC. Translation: CASSATGTKVQTQYF. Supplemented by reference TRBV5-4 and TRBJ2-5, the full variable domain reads ETGVTQSPTHLIKTRGQQVTLRCSSQSGHNTVSWYQQALGQGPQFIFQYYREEENGRGNFPPRFSGLQFPNYSSELNVNALELDDSALYLCASSATGTKVQTQYFGPGTRLLVL.

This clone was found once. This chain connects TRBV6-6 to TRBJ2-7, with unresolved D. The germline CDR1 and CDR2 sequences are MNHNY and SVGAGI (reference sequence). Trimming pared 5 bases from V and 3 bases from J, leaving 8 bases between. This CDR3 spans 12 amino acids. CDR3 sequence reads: CASSANLYEQYF. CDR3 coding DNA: TGTGCCAGCAGTGCTAACCTCTACGAGCAGTACTTC.

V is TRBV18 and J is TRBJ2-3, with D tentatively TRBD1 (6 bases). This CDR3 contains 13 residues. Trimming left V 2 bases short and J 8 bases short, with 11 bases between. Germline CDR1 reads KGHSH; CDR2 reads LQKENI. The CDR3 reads CASSPVGAGTQYF. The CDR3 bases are TGTGCCAGCTCACCAGTGGGGGCTGGTACGCAGTATTTT.

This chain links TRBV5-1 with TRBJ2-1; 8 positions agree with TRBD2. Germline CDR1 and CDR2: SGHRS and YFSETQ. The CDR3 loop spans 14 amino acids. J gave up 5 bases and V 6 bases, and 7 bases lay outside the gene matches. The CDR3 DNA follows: TGCGCCAGCACCACCGGGGGGGAAAACAATGAGCAGTTCTTC. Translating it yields CASTTGGENNEQFF. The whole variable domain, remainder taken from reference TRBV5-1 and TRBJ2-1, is KAGVTQTPRYLIKTRGQQVTLSCSPISGHRSVSWYQQTPGQGLQFLFEYFSETQRNKGNFPGRFSGRQFSNSRSEMNVSTLELGDSALYLCASTTGGENNEQFFGPGTRLTVL.

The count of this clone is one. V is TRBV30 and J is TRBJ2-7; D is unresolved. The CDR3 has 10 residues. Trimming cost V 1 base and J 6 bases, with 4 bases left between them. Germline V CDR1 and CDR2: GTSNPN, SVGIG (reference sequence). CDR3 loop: CAWSGGEQYF. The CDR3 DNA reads TGTGCCTGGAGTGGAGGCGAGCAGTACTTC.

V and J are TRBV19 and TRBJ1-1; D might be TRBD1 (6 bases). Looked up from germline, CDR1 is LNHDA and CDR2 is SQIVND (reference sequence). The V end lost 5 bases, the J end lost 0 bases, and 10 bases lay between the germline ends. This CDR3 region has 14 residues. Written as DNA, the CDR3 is TGTGCCAGTAGTCTCGACAGGCTGAACACTGAAGCTTTCTTT. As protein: CASSLDRLNTEAFF.

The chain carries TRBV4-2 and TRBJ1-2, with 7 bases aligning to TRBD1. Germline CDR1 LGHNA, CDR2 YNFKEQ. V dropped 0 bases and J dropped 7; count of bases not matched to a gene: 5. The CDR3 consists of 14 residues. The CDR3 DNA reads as TGTGCCAGCAGCCAAGATCTCCAGGGGGGTGGCTACACCTTC. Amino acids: CASSQDLQGGGYTF.

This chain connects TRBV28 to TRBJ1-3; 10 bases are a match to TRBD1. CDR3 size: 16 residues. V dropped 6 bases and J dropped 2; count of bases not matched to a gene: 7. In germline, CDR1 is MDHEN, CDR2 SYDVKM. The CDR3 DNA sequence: TGTGCCAGCAGCCCGGAGACAGGGGGCGCTGGAAACACCATATATTTT. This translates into CASSPETGGAGNTIYF.

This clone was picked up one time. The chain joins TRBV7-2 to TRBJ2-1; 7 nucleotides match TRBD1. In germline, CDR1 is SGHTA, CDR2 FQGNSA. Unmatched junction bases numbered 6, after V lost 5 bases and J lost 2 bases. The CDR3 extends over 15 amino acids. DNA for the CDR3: TGTGCCAGCAGCCCACCGGGACAGCCCTACAATGAGCAGTTCTTC. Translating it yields CASSPPGQPYNEQFF.

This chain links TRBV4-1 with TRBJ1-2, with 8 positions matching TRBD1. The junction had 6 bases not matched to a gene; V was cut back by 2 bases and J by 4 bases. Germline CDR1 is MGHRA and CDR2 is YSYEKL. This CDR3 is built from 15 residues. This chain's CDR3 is CASSQPGQVAYGYTF. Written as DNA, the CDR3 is TGCGCCAGCAGCCAACCGGGACAGGTAGCCTATGGCTACACCTTC.

The CDR3 region has the DNA TGTGCCAGCTCACCTTCCGAAGGGAGCTCCTACGAGCAGTACTTC. This codes for CASSPSEGSSYEQYF. The chain employs TRBV18 and TRBJ2-7; a possible D gene is TRBD2 (5 bases). Trimming took off 3 bases at V and 0 bases at J, with 12 bases between the two ends. Germline V gene lookup returns CDR1 KGHSH and CDR2 LQKENI. CDR3 length: 15 amino acids. The whole variable domain, remainder taken from reference TRBV18 and TRBJ2-7, is NAGVMQNPRHLVRRRGQEARLRCSPMKGHSHVYWYRQLPEEGLKFMVYLQKENIIDESGMPKERFSAEFPKEGPSILRIQQVVRGDSAAYFCASSPSEGSSYEQYFGPGTRLTVT.

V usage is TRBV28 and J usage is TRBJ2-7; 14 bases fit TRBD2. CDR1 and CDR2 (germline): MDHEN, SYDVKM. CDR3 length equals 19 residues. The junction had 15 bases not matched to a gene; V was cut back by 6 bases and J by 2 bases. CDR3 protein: CASSSSPGLAGDEPYEQYF. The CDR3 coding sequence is TGTGCCAGCAGCTCATCACCGGGACTAGCGGGGGACGAACCCTACGAGCAGTACTTC.

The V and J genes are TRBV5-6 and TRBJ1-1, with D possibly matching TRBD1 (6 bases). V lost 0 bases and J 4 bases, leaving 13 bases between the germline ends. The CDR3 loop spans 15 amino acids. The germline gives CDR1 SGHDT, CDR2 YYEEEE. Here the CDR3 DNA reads TGTGCCAGCAGCTTGGCCACAGGGTATCTCACTGAAGCTTTCTTT. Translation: CASSLATGYLTEAFF.

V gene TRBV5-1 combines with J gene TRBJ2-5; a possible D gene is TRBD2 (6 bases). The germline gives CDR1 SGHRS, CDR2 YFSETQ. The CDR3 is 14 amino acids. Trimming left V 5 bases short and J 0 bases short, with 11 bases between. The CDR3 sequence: CASRSGDYQETQYF. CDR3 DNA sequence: TGCGCCAGCAGGTCGGGGGATTACCAAGAGACCCAGTACTTC.

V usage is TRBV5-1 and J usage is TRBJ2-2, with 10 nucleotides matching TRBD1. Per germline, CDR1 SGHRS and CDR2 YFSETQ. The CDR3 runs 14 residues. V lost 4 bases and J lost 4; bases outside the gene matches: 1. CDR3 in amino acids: CASSRDRGTGELFF. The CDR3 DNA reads TGCGCCAGCAGCAGGGACAGGGGCACCGGGGAGCTGTTTTTT.

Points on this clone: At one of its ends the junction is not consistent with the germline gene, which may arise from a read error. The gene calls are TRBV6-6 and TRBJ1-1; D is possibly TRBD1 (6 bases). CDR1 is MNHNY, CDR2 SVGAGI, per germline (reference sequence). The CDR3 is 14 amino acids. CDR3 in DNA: TGTGCCAGCTCCAGGGGCGAGCTGAACACTGAAGCATTCTTT. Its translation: CASSRGELNTEAFF.

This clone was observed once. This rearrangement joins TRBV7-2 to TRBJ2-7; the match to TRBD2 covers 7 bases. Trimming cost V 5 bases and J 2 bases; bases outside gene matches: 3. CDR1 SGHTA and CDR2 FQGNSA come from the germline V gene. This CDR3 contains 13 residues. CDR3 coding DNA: TGTGCCAGCAGCCGGACTAGAACCTACGAGCAGTACTTC. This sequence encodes CASSRTRTYEQYF.

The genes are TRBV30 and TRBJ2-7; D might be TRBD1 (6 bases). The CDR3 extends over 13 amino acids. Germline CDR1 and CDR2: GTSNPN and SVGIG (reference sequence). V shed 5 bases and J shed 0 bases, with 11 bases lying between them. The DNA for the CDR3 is TGTGCCTGGGAACAGGGCCGCTCCTACGAGCAGTACTTC. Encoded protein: CAWEQGRSYEQYF.

As DNA, the CDR3 is TGTGCCAGCGAGCCCACAGGGGTTGGCTATGGCTACACCTTC. Protein: CASEPTGVGYGYTF. The chain couples TRBV6-6 to TRBJ1-2; TRBD1 aligns across 7 bases. V trimming: 8 bases; J trimming: 4 bases; junction bases outside the gene matches: 10. CDR1 and CDR2 (germline): MNHNY, SVGAGI (reference sequence). The CDR3 contains 14 residues.

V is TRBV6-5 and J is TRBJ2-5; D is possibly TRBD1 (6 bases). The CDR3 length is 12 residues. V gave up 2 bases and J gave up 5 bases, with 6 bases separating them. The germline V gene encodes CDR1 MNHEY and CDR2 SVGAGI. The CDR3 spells CASSYGGETQYF. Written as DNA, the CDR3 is TGTGCCAGCAGTTACGGGGGCGAGACCCAGTACTTC.

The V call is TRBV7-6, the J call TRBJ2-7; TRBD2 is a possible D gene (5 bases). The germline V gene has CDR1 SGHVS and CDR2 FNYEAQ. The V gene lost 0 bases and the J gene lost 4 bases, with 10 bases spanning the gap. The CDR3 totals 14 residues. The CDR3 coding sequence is TGTGCCAGCAGCTTAGCGGAGGCATCATACGAGCAGTACTTC. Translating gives CASSLAEASYEQYF.

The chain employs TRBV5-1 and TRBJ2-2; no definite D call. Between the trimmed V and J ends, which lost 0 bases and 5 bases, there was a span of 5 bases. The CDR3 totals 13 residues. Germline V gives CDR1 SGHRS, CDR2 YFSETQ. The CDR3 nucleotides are TGCGCCAGCAGCTTGGACGGGACCGGGGAGCTGTTTTTT. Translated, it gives CASSLDGTGELFF. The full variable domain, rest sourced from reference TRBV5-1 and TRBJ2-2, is KAGVTQTPRYLIKTRGQQVTLSCSPISGHRSVSWYQQTPGQGLQFLFEYFSETQRNKGNFPGRFSGRQFSNSRSEMNVSTLELGDSALYLCASSLDGTGELFFGEGSRLTVL.

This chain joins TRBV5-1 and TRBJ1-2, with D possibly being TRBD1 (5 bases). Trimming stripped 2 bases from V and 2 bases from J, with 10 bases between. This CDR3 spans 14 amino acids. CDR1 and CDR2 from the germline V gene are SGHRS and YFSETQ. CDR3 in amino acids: CASSFTGTNYGYTF. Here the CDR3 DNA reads TGCGCCAGCAGCTTTACAGGAACCAACTATGGCTACACCTTC.

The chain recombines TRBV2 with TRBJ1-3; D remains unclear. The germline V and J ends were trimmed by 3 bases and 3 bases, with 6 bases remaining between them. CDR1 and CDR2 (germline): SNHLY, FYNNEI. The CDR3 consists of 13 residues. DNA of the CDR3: TGTGCCAGCAGTGACGGGGTTGGAAACACCATATATTTT. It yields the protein CASSDGVGNTIYF.

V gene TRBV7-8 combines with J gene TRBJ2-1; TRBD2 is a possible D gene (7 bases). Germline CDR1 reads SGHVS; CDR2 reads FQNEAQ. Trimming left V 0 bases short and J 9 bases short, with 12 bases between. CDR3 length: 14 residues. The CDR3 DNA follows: TGTGCCAGCAGCTTAGCGGGGGGGCGCCTTGAGCAGTTCTTC. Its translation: CASSLAGGRLEQFF.

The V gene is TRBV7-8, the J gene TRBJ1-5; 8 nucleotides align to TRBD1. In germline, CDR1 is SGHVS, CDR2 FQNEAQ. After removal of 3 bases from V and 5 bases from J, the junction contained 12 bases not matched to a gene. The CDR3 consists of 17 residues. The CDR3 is CASSLGGQGPRYQPQHF. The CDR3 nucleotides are TGTGCCAGCAGCTTGGGCGGACAGGGCCCGCGCTATCAGCCCCAGCATTTT. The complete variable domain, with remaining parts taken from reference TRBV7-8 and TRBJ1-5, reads GAGVSQSPRYKVAKRGQDVALRCDPISGHVSLFWYQQALGQGPEFLTYFQNEAQLDKSGLPSDRFFAERPEGSVSTLKIQRTQQEDSAVYLCASSLGGQGPRYQPQHFGDGTRLSIL.

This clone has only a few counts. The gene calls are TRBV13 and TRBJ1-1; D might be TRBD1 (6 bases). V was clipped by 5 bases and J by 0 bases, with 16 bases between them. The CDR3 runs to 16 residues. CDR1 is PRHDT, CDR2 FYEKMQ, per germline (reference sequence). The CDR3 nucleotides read TGTGCCAGCAGCCCCCGGACAGTTGTCATGAACACTGAAGCTTTCTTT. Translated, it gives CASSPRTVVMNTEAFF.